This passage covers 29 T cell receptor beta chains from one sample sequenced in a study of T-cell reconstitution after alpha-beta-depleted transplantation in children. The authors prepared the TCRbeta library with unique molecular identifiers. One entry per CDR3 protein results from TCRdb running MiXCR on the PCR reads. The table has 300,000 to 400,000 distinct CDR3 sequences, 15% to 20% seen once. Sequenced material: PBMCs, mostly from graft donor cells, taken 360 days after TCRalphabeta/CD19-depleted stem cell transplant. The source of these receptors is a male patient aged 2 to 10 who had a stem cell transplant for acute lymphoblastic leukemia, so the T cells may come from the graft donor.

The rearrangement uses TRBV4-3 and TRBJ2-2; D is ambiguous. Germline V gene lookup returns CDR1 LGHNA and CDR2 YSLEER. The CDR3 runs 16 residues. Trimming took off 3 bases at V and 1 base at J, with 12 bases between the two ends. This CDR3 is CASSQRSWGNTGELFF. In nucleotides, the CDR3 is TGCGCCAGCAGCCAGCGGTCATGGGGGAACACCGGGGAGCTGTTTTTT.

The rearrangement uses TRBV5-8 and TRBJ2-1, with 10 bases aligning to TRBD2. The CDR3 extends over 15 amino acids. The germline CDR1 and CDR2 sequences are SGHTS and YDEGEE. J lost 4 bases, V lost 5 bases, and 6 bases had no gene match. CDR3 sequence reads: CASSAGTSVYNEQFF. CDR3 DNA: TGTGCCAGCAGTGCCGGGACTAGCGTGTACAATGAGCAGTTCTTC. Variable domain in full (rest from reference TRBV5-8 and TRBJ2-1): EAGVTQSPTHLIKTRGQQATLRCSPISGHTSVYWYQQALGLGLQFLLWYDEGEERNRGNFPPRFSGRQFPNYSSELNVNALELEDSALYLCASSAGTSVYNEQFFGPGTRLTVL.

The chain couples TRBV19 to TRBJ2-1; no clear D gene. V was cut by 3 bases and J by 3 bases, with 15 bases left in between. The CDR3 runs to 16 residues. Per germline, CDR1 LNHDA and CDR2 SQIVND (reference sequence). For the CDR3, the DNA is TGTGCCAGTAGTATGGTTGGTGGCCCCCTCTACAATGAGCAGTTCTTC. As protein: CASSMVGGPLYNEQFF.

This clonotype was counted at least ten times. The chain is built from TRBV20-1 and TRBJ2-7, with 8 bases lining up with TRBD1. This CDR3 has 12 residues. Trimming at V came to 7 bases and at J to 2 bases, leaving 4 bases not matched to a gene. The germline V gene has CDR1 DFQATT and CDR2 SNEGSKA (reference sequence). The CDR3 spells CSGTGPTYEQYF. The CDR3 region has the DNA TGCAGTGGGACAGGGCCTACCTACGAGCAGTACTTC.

The chain employs TRBV10-3 and TRBJ2-2, with TRBD2 matching over 14 bases. Germline V lookup: CDR1 ENHRY, CDR2 SYGVKD. J gave up 4 bases and V 6 bases, and 10 bases lay outside the gene matches. This CDR3 has 18 amino acids. The CDR3 protein is CAIRSSTSGRAGTGELFF. In DNA, the CDR3 is TGTGCCATCAGGTCATCGACTAGCGGGAGGGCGGGCACCGGGGAGCTGTTTTTT.

V usage is TRBV28 and J usage is TRBJ2-1; D ambiguous. V shed 6 bases and J shed 4 bases, with 7 bases lying between them. In germline, CDR1 is MDHEN, CDR2 SYDVKM. The CDR3 contains 12 residues. CDR3 nucleotides: TGTGCCAGCAGGCCTTTTTACAATGAGCAGTTCTTC. It is translated as CASRPFYNEQFF.

This clonotype has ten or more counts. This chain connects TRBV7-9 to TRBJ2-3, with 10 bases matching TRBD2. CDR3 size: 15 residues. Germline V lookup: CDR1 SEHNR, CDR2 FQNEAQ (reference sequence). The junction had 5 bases not matched to a gene; V was cut back by 5 bases and J by 3 bases. The CDR3 DNA is TGTGCCAGCAGCCTGACTAGCGGGTCTACAGATACGCAGTATTTT. As protein: CASSLTSGSTDTQYF. The full variable domain, its missing parts supplied by reference TRBV7-9 and TRBJ2-3, is DTGVSQNPRHKITKRGQNVTFRCDPISEHNRLYWYRQTLGQGPEFLTYFQNEAQLEKSRLLSDRFSAERPKGSFSTLEIQRTEQGDSAMYLCASSLTSGSTDTQYFGPGTRLTVL.

This clonotype was counted a few times. V and J are TRBV5-1 and TRBJ2-1; D remains unclear. The CDR3 is 15 residues long. V gave up 2 bases and J gave up 0 bases, with 9 bases separating them. Per germline, CDR1 SGHRS and CDR2 YFSETQ. The CDR3 region has the DNA TGCGCCAGCAGCTTTGTCAGCGTCTCCTACAATGAGCAGTTCTTC. This gives the protein CASSFVSVSYNEQFF.

This clonotype has ten or more counts. The rearrangement joins TRBV6-6 to TRBJ2-1; TRBD1 matches at 7 bases. The CDR3 sequence is 13 residues long. Germline V CDR1 and CDR2: MNHNY, SVGAGI (reference sequence). With V trimmed by 5 bases and J by 8 bases, 6 bases remained unmatched. The CDR3 nucleotides read TGTGCCAGCAGTCCACAGGGGTGGGATGAGCAGTTCTTC. Amino acids: CASSPQGWDEQFF.

The genes are TRBV20-1 and TRBJ2-4; 7 nucleotides line up with TRBD2. The junction had 12 bases not matched to a gene; V was cut back by 5 bases and J by 5 bases. CDR3 length: 15 residues. CDR1 and CDR2 from the germline V gene are DFQATT and SNEGSKA (reference sequence). DNA of the CDR3: TGCAGTGCTGAGAGACTAGCCCGAATGGAAAACATTCAGTACTTC. Its protein product is CSAERLARMENIQYF.

This sequence joins TRBV7-8 and TRBJ2-5, with TRBD1 matching over 12 bases. The length of the CDR3 is 16 residues. Germline V lookup: CDR1 SGHVS, CDR2 FQNEAQ. The junction had 12 bases not matched to a gene; V was cut back by 4 bases and J by 9 bases. CDR3: CASSSGTGGVWMAQYF. The DNA of the CDR3 is TGTGCCAGCAGCTCAGGGACAGGGGGCGTTTGGATGGCCCAGTACTTC.

The chain combines TRBV5-1 with TRBJ2-5; D gene ambiguous. In germline, CDR1 is SGHRS, CDR2 YFSETQ. This CDR3 contains 14 residues. V was shortened by 1 base and J by 5 bases, with 12 bases between the two germline ends. CDR3 sequence (DNA): TGCGCCAGCAGCTTGACCCGGCGACGGGAGACCCAGTACTTC. It specifies CASSLTRRRETQYF.

This sequence joins TRBV6-1 and TRBJ2-7; D possibly corresponds to TRBD1 (6 bases). The germline V gene encodes CDR1 MNHNS and CDR2 SASEGT. The CDR3 runs 13 residues. The V and J ends lost 10 bases and 2 bases respectively, with 15 bases between them. The CDR3 DNA follows: TGTGCCACCGTTGGGGGCAGGCCCTACGAGCAGTACTTC. It specifies CATVGGRPYEQYF.

This clonotype was counted a few times. The genes are TRBV7-9 and TRBJ1-5; D not resolved. The CDR3 contains 15 residues. V was pared by 1 base and J by 6 bases, with 13 bases between. The V gene's germline CDR1 is SEHNR and CDR2 FQNEAQ (reference sequence). CDR3 bases: TGTGCCAGCAGCTTAGGGGCAGAAATGGTTCAGCCCCAGCATTTT. This sequence encodes CASSLGAEMVQPQHF.

This clonotype was seen at least ten times. CDR3 coding DNA: TGCGCCAGCAGCTTAGGTAAGGTAGGGGCTCTCGCTGAAGCTTTCTTT. This codes for CASSLGKVGALAEAFF. The chain uses TRBV5-1 and TRBJ1-1, with a weak D call TRBD1 (5 bases). CDR3 length: 16 amino acids. Per the germline V gene, CDR1 is SGHRS and CDR2 is YFSETQ. Trimming cost V 2 bases and J 6 bases, with 20 bases left between them.

This chain connects TRBV7-8 to TRBJ2-7; D is ambiguous. V shed 2 bases and J shed 7 bases, with 6 bases lying between them. The CDR3 runs 11 residues. CDR1 and CDR2 from the germline V gene are SGHVS and FQNEAQ. Written as DNA, the CDR3 is TGTGCCAGCAGCTTAAGACGGGAGCAGTACTTC. Amino acid sequence: CASSLRREQYF.

The chain is built from TRBV7-2 and TRBJ2-3; D remains ambiguous. Trimming shortened V by 0 bases and J by 6 bases, and 10 bases separated the two germline ends. CDR3 size: 14 residues. Germline V gene data show CDR1 as SGHTA and CDR2 as FQGNSA. Written as DNA, the CDR3 is TGTGCCAGCAGCTTAGCGAGAGACCCGGATACGCAGTATTTT. It codes for CASSLARDPDTQYF.

The chain's CDR3 is CASSDSTSGRAYEQYF. The CDR3 region has the DNA TGTGCCAGCAGTGATTCCACTAGCGGGAGGGCCTACGAGCAGTACTTC. The chain links TRBV25-1 to TRBJ2-7; 13 bases line up with TRBD2. CDR3 length: 16 amino acids. Trimming cost V 3 bases and J 2 bases; bases outside gene matches: 4. Per the germline V gene, CDR1 is MGHDK and CDR2 is SYGVNS.

This clonotype has only a few counts. The chain combines TRBV18 with TRBJ2-1; the D gene is possibly TRBD2 (6 bases). The CDR3 totals 15 residues. V dropped 4 bases and J dropped 15 bases, with 25 bases sitting between them. The V gene's germline CDR1 is KGHSH and CDR2 LQKENI. The CDR3 DNA follows: TGTGCCAGCTCACTACTAAGACTAGGTGGAACGCGGTGGTTCTTC. This gives the protein CASSLLRLGGTRWFF.

The chain recombines TRBV12-3 or TRBV12-4 with TRBJ2-3, with 10 bases that match TRBD2. V gave up 7 bases and J gave up 3 bases; unmatched junction bases: 7. The CDR3 extends over 15 amino acids. The chain's CDR3 is CASTIAGGWTDTQYF. The CDR3 bases are TGTGCCAGCACAATAGCGGGAGGATGGACAGATACGCAGTATTTT.

About this clonotype: Germline and junction disagree at one end, which may indicate a read error. This chain connects TRBV20-1 to TRBJ2-3; 11 nucleotides align to TRBD2. The V gene's germline CDR1 is DFQATT and CDR2 SNEGSKA (reference sequence). The CDR3 sequence is 16 residues long. Here the CDR3 DNA reads TGCAGTGCTAGTCCCATTCTAGCGGGAGGCACAGATACGCCGTATTTT. Translating gives CSASPILAGGTDTPYF.

The chain has TRBV29-1 and TRBJ2-7; TRBD1 is a possible D gene (6 bases). The CDR3 covers 13 residues. The germline CDR1 and CDR2 sequences are SQVTM and ANQGSEA. The V and J ends lost 4 bases and 3 bases respectively, with 13 bases between them. Here the CDR3 DNA reads TGCAGCGTTGTGATGGGACATAACTACGAGCAGTACTTC. This codes for CSVVMGHNYEQYF.

This clonotype has only a few counts. This chain uses TRBV4-1 with TRBJ2-5; D not resolved. V lost 1 base and J 1 base, leaving 10 bases between the germline ends. The germline V gene encodes CDR1 MGHRA and CDR2 YSYEKL. The CDR3 runs 15 residues. CDR3 DNA: TGCGCCAGCAGCCAAGTTGGGTTAAGCCAAGAGACCCAGTACTTC. Protein: CASSQVGLSQETQYF.

This clonotype was picked up many times. The chain recombines TRBV4-3 with TRBJ2-1; D is ambiguous. This CDR3 is built from 13 residues. CDR1 and CDR2 (germline): LGHNA, YSLEER. Trimming shortened V by 0 bases and J by 7 bases, and 7 bases separated the two germline ends. CDR3 nucleotides: TGCGCCAGCAGCCAAGAAAAAGGGAATGAGCAGTTCTTC. This sequence encodes CASSQEKGNEQFF.

The J gene is TRBJ1-2, the V gene TRBV29-1; 8 bases are shared with TRBD1. CDR1 SQVTM and CDR2 ANQGSEA come from the germline V gene. The CDR3 sequence is 12 residues long. V was clipped by 3 bases and J by 8 bases; unmatched bases: 5. CDR3 in amino acids: CSVDQGAGGYTF. DNA for the CDR3: TGCAGCGTTGACCAGGGGGCGGGAGGCTACACCTTC. Variable domain in full (rest from reference TRBV29-1 and TRBJ1-2): SAVISQKPSRDICQRGTSLTIQCQVDSQVTMMFWYRQQPGQSLTLIATANQGSEATYESGFVIDKFPISRPNLTFSTLTVSNMSPEDSSIYLCSVDQGAGGYTFGSGTRLTVV.

In this sample, this clonotype turned up a few times. The chain joins TRBV28 to TRBJ2-7; 7 nucleotides match TRBD2. Germline CDR1 is MDHEN and CDR2 is SYDVKM. The CDR3 is made up of 12 amino acids. Trimming at V came to 7 bases and at J to 1 base, leaving 1 base not matched to a gene. Here the CDR3 reads CASNGGSYEQYF. The CDR3 DNA sequence: TGTGCCAGCAACGGGGGGTCCTACGAGCAGTACTTC.

The chain links TRBV3-1 to TRBJ2-2; possibly TRBD2 for D (5 bases). V was pared by 1 base and J by 7 bases, with 13 bases between. The V gene's germline CDR1 is LGHDT and CDR2 YNNKEL (reference sequence). The CDR3 length is 15 residues. The CDR3 nucleotides read TGTGCCAGCAGCCAAGGCGGGCTGAAGGGCGGGGAGCTGTTTTTT. It yields the protein CASSQGGLKGGELFF.

This clonotype was observed a handful of times. This chain connects TRBV14 to TRBJ2-7, with D uncertain. The CDR3 is 14 residues long. CDR1 SGHDN and CDR2 FVKESK come from the germline V gene. V gave up 0 bases and J gave up 4 bases, with 10 bases separating them. The CDR3 loop reads CASSQEAPPYEQYF. Here the CDR3 DNA reads TGTGCCAGCAGCCAAGAGGCCCCCCCATACGAGCAGTACTTC.

V and J are TRBV27 and TRBJ1-2; D ambiguous. Germline V gene lookup returns CDR1 MNHEY and CDR2 SMNVEV (reference sequence). The CDR3 covers 13 residues. Trimming left V 2 bases short and J 2 bases short, with 6 bases between. The CDR3 bases are TGTGCCAGCAGTTTAAATCAGAACTATGGCTACACCTTC. Residues: CASSLNQNYGYTF.